The 27 T cell receptor beta chains reported below all come from one sample, sequenced in a study of T-cell reconstitution after alpha-beta-depleted transplantation in children. Preparation of the TCRbeta library involved a method that used unique molecular identifiers. TCRdb reprocessed the PCR reads via MiXCR and lists one record per CDR3 protein. The table has 600,000 to 700,000 distinct CDR3 sequences, around a sixth seen once. Here the sequenced sample was PBMCs from the stem cell graft donor, taken from the stem cell graft. These receptors were obtained from a human donor who donated a stem cell graft to a child with acute myeloid leukemia.

This clonotype appeared many times. The gene calls are TRBV20-1 and TRBJ1-1, with D unclear. The CDR3 sequence is 12 residues long. Trimming removed 6 bases at V and 1 base at J, with 9 bases between. The germline gives CDR1 DFQATT, CDR2 SNEGSKA (reference sequence). The CDR3 DNA sequence: TGCAGTGCCACCCCCAGGAACACTGAAGCTTTCTTT. As protein: CSATPRNTEAFF.

Comment on this clonotype: This may be a read error: a much more frequent sequence differs by one nucleotide. The chain is built from TRBV20-1 and TRBJ1-5; TRBD1 agrees at 8 bases. The CDR3 runs to 16 residues. Germline assignment: CDR1 DFQATT and CDR2 SNEGSKA (reference sequence). J gave up 3 bases and V 0 bases, and 7 bases lay outside the gene matches. Here the CDR3 reads CSARERRTGINQPQHF. For the CDR3, the DNA is TGCAGTGCTAGAGAGCGTAGGACAGGGATCAATCAGCCCCAGCATTTT.

This clonotype was seen more than once but under ten times. The chain links TRBV6-5 to TRBJ2-1; 7 bases map to TRBD1. The CDR3 totals 17 residues. Germline V CDR1 and CDR2: MNHEY, SVGAGI. V dropped 4 bases and J dropped 6; count of bases not matched to a gene: 15. CDR3: CASSSPDRAYYSNEQFF. For the CDR3, the DNA is TGTGCCAGCAGTTCCCCCGACAGGGCTTATTACTCCAATGAGCAGTTCTTC.

This clonotype was found a few times. The chain couples TRBV7-9 to TRBJ1-2; D is possibly TRBD1 (6 bases). This CDR3 contains 15 residues. Germline assignment: CDR1 SEHNR and CDR2 FQNEAQ (reference sequence). Trimming took off 5 bases at V and 7 bases at J, with 20 bases between the two ends. DNA for the CDR3: TGTGCCAGCAGCATTAACAGGGAGAGGGTTGTTGGCTACACCTTC. It translates to CASSINRERVVGYTF.

The CDR3 DNA follows: TGTGCCAGCAGCCTGCAAAAGAGGCCTAACTATGGCTACACCTTC. It is translated as CASSLQKRPNYGYTF. The chain combines TRBV5-6 with TRBJ1-2; D gene uncertain. The CDR3 is 15 amino acids. V gave up 4 bases and J gave up 0 bases, with 13 bases separating them. The germline V gene encodes CDR1 SGHDT and CDR2 YYEEEE.

This clonotype showed up many times. The chain recombines TRBV20-1 with TRBJ1-2; 8 bases are shared with TRBD1. From germline, CDR1 is DFQATT and CDR2 SNEGSKA (reference sequence). This CDR3 is 15 amino acids long. Losses at the gene ends were 0 bases for V and 1 base for J; bases not matched to a gene: 4. The CDR3 here is CSARDPDRGNYGYTF. The DNA for the CDR3 is TGCAGTGCTAGAGATCCAGACAGGGGTAACTATGGCTACACCTTC.

The count of this clonotype is one. The V call is TRBV10-3, the J call TRBJ1-1; D is ambiguous. The CDR3 sequence is 16 residues long. In germline, CDR1 is ENHRY, CDR2 SYGVKD. Between the trimmed V and J ends, which lost 2 bases and 1 base, there was a span of 14 bases. The CDR3 DNA reads as TGTGCCATCAGTGAGCCGGTCAACGGGCGGAACACTGAAGCTTTCTTT. Encoded protein: CAISEPVNGRNTEAFF.

The chain combines TRBV12-3 or TRBV12-4 with TRBJ2-7; perhaps TRBD2 as D (5 bases). The V end was cut by 3 bases, the J end by 3 bases, with 9 bases between. This CDR3 spans 13 amino acids. CDR3 in DNA: TGTGCCAGCAGTTTCCCGGGGTTCTACGAGCAGTACTTC. Translating it yields CASSFPGFYEQYF.

This clonotype showed up just a few times. The chain links TRBV20-1 to TRBJ2-5; D might be TRBD1 (5 bases). With 6 bases removed from V and 4 bases from J, the gap between germline ends came to 15 bases. The germline V gene has CDR1 DFQATT and CDR2 SNEGSKA (reference sequence). This CDR3 comprises 13 residues. This CDR3 is CSAPASGAETQYF. In DNA, the CDR3 is TGCAGTGCGCCGGCTAGTGGGGCAGAGACCCAGTACTTC.

Here the CDR3 DNA reads TGTGCCAGCAGCCACGGCCGGCCGGGGCAGTTCTTC. Amino acids: CASSHGRPGQFF. The rearrangement joins TRBV14 to TRBJ2-1; D not certain. The germline V gene encodes CDR1 SGHDN and CDR2 FVKESK. Trimming took off 3 bases at V and 12 bases at J, with 12 bases between the two ends. There are 12 residues in the CDR3.

The chain joins TRBV20-1 to TRBJ2-1, with 9 bases aligning to TRBD2. V was pared by 3 bases and J by 2 bases, with 5 bases of the junction left unmatched. Germline V CDR1 and CDR2: DFQATT, SNEGSKA (reference sequence). This CDR3 has 15 residues. CDR3 in DNA: TGCAGTGCTAGGAGTAAGCGGGGGGCCTACAATGAGCAGTTCTTC. Protein product: CSARSKRGAYNEQFF.

This clonotype was observed a few times. This chain uses TRBV7-9 with TRBJ2-7; D unresolved. Per germline, CDR1 SEHNR and CDR2 FQNEAQ (reference sequence). V shed 1 base and J shed 1 base, with 8 bases lying between them. This CDR3 is 14 amino acids long. The CDR3 DNA follows: TGTGCCAGCAGCTTAGAACGCGGATCCTACGAGCAGTACTTC. Amino acid sequence: CASSLERGSYEQYF.

This clonotype was found many times. V gene TRBV20-1 combines with J gene TRBJ1-2, with D uncertain. The CDR3 length is 14 residues. Germline loops: CDR1 DFQATT, CDR2 SNEGSKA (reference sequence). V lost 5 bases and J lost 0, with 13 bases in between. The CDR3 nucleotides read TGCAGTGCTTACCGGACTGTTTCTAACTATGGCTACACCTTC. This encodes CSAYRTVSNYGYTF.

This clonotype came up a few times. The V call is TRBV5-1, the J call TRBJ2-1; D might be TRBD1 or TRBD2, each matching 5 bases. CDR3 size: 16 residues. Trimming took 0 bases from V and 0 from J, leaving 10 bases between them. Germline V gene data show CDR1 as SGHRS and CDR2 as YFSETQ. CDR3 nucleotides: TGCGCCAGCAGCTTGGACGGGGCAGGCTCCTACAATGAGCAGTTCTTC. It yields the protein CASSLDGAGSYNEQFF.

V and J are TRBV29-1 and TRBJ2-1, with 9 bases that match TRBD2. With V trimmed by 7 bases and J by 8 bases, 9 bases remained unmatched. The CDR3 runs to 13 residues. The germline V gene has CDR1 SQVTM and CDR2 ANQGSEA. The CDR3 nucleotides read TGCAGCGCCGCGGGCGGGGGGGCCCATGAGCAGTTCTTC. This translates into CSAAGGGAHEQFF.

V gene TRBV12-3 or TRBV12-4 combines with J gene TRBJ2-3; 9 nucleotides align to TRBD1. V dropped 5 bases and J dropped 7; count of bases not matched to a gene: 13. CDR3 length equals 16 residues. CDR3 amino acids: CASSPEPGQGPYTQYF. CDR3 in DNA: TGTGCCAGCAGTCCCGAACCGGGACAGGGTCCCTATACGCAGTATTTT.

The chain links TRBV15 to TRBJ1-1; possible D gene TRBD1, 6 bases. Germline CDR1 reads LNHNV; CDR2 reads YYDKDF (reference sequence). The CDR3 contains 18 residues. Trimming pared 2 bases from V and 3 bases from J, leaving 22 bases between. The CDR3 DNA is TGTGCCACCAGCAGACCGGCTGTGGCAGGACAGCTGGACACTGAAGCTTTCTTT. Translated, it gives CATSRPAVAGQLDTEAFF.

The chain combines TRBV20-1 with TRBJ1-4; a possible D gene is TRBD1 (6 bases). The CDR3 totals 13 residues. V lost 6 bases, J lost 5 bases, and 13 bases lay in between. The germline CDR1 and CDR2 sequences are DFQATT and SNEGSKA (reference sequence). CDR3 nucleotide sequence: TGCAGTGCCCACGACAGGACGAATGAAAAACTGTTTTTT. Translated: CSAHDRTNEKLFF.

In its sample, this clonotype was seen many times. The rearrangement uses TRBV12-3 or TRBV12-4 and TRBJ1-1, with D uncertain. V was clipped by 7 bases and J by 4 bases, with 19 bases between them. The CDR3 contains 15 residues. The CDR3 loop reads CASTPGRVGGTEAFF. DNA for the CDR3: TGTGCCAGCACCCCCGGGAGGGTAGGCGGCACTGAAGCTTTCTTT.

At least ten counts were recorded for this clonotype. The rearrangement uses TRBV20-1 and TRBJ2-7, with 7 bases fitting TRBD1. Germline V gives CDR1 DFQATT, CDR2 SNEGSKA (reference sequence). The CDR3 runs 13 residues. The trim removed 6 bases at V and 0 bases at J, leaving 5 bases unmatched. This chain's CDR3 is CSAAGTASYEQYF. CDR3 DNA: TGCAGTGCAGCCGGGACAGCCTCCTACGAGCAGTACTTC.

This clonotype was recorded many times. The chain combines TRBV20-1 with TRBJ2-1, with D unresolved. CDR3 length: 12 residues. The germline V gene has CDR1 DFQATT and CDR2 SNEGSKA (reference sequence). V gave up 4 bases and J gave up 4 bases, with 8 bases separating them. The CDR3 nucleotides are TGCAGTGCTATCCAGGCATACAATGAGCAGTTCTTC. Protein product: CSAIQAYNEQFF.

This chain joins TRBV5-1 and TRBJ2-1, with 14 positions matching TRBD2. Germline CDR1 and CDR2: SGHRS and YFSETQ. The CDR3 spans 20 residues. V lost 0 bases and J lost 4; bases outside the gene matches: 12. CDR3 bases: TGCGCCAGCAGCTTGGAGGGACTAGCGGGGGCTTCGGGGGGATACAATGAGCAGTTCTTC. This codes for CASSLEGLAGASGGYNEQFF.

In its sample, this clonotype was seen many times. The chain links TRBV6-5 to TRBJ1-6; possible D gene TRBD1, 5 bases. V was cut by 4 bases and J by 7 bases, with 11 bases left in between. The CDR3 has 14 residues. Germline V CDR1 and CDR2: MNHEY, SVGAGI. CDR3 sequence reads: CASSFDSSNSPLHF. Here the CDR3 DNA reads TGTGCCAGCAGTTTTGACAGTTCCAATTCACCCCTCCACTTT.

This clonotype has at least ten counts. The rearrangement uses TRBV29-1 and TRBJ1-4, with 7 bases identical to TRBD1. This CDR3 region has 15 residues. Germline V lookup: CDR1 SQVTM, CDR2 ANQGSEA. CDR3 loop: CSYRGGTVEGEKLFF. CDR3 in DNA: TGCAGTTACCGAGGCGGGACAGTCGAAGGTGAAAAACTGTTTTTT.

V gene TRBV12-3 or TRBV12-4 combines with J gene TRBJ2-2, with a tentative D call TRBD1 (6 bases). Trimming removed 5 bases at V and 0 bases at J, with 7 bases between. This CDR3 spans 14 amino acids. As DNA, the CDR3 is TGTGCCAGCAGTCACAGGGCGAACACCGGGGAGCTGTTTTTT. Its protein product is CASSHRANTGELFF.

In its sample, this clonotype was seen a few times. The chain couples TRBV15 to TRBJ2-7; 8 bases align to TRBD2. This CDR3 is built from 15 residues. J gave up 4 bases and V 3 bases, and 8 bases lay outside the gene matches. Germline CDR1 LNHNV, CDR2 YYDKDF (reference sequence). The CDR3, as DNA: TGTGCCACCAGCAGGGCTCGGACTAGCAGGTACGAGCAGTACTTC. This codes for CATSRARTSRYEQYF.

The rearrangement uses TRBV6-2 or TRBV6-3 and TRBJ1-4; 7 bases fit TRBD1. Germline CDR1 and CDR2: MNHEY and SVGEGT. The CDR3 runs to 20 residues. With 5 bases clipped from V and 5 bases from J, the junction kept 23 bases outside the gene matches. The CDR3 bases are TGTGCCAGCAGTATCGAAGACAGGGCCGCCGCATTTAGGGTGAATGAAAAACTGTTTTTT. Translation gives CASSIEDRAAAFRVNEKLFF.